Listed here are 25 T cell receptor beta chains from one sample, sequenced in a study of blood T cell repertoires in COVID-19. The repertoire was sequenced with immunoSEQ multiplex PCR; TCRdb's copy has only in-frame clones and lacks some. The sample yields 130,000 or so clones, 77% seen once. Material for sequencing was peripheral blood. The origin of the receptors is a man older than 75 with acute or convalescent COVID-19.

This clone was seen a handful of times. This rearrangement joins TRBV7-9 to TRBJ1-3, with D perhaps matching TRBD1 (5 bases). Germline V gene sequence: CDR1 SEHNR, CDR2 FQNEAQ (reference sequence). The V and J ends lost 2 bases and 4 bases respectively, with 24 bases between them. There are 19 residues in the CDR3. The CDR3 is CASSLTASLRGHHGNTIYF. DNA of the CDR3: TGTGCCAGCAGCTTAACGGCCTCGCTGCGGGGCCACCACGGAAACACCATATATTTT.

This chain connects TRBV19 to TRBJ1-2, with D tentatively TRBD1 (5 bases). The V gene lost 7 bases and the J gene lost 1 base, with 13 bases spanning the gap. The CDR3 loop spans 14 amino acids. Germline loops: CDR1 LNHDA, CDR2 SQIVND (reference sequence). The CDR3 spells CASMRRDSNYGYTF. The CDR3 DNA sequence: TGTGCCAGTATGAGAAGAGACAGTAACTATGGCTACACCTTC.

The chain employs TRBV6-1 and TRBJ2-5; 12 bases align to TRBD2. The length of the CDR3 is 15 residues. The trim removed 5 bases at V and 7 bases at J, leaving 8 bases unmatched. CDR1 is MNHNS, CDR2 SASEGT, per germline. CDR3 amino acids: CASSSSGGAPGTQYF. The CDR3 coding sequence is TGTGCCAGCAGTTCTAGCGGGGGGGCGCCAGGGACCCAGTACTTC.

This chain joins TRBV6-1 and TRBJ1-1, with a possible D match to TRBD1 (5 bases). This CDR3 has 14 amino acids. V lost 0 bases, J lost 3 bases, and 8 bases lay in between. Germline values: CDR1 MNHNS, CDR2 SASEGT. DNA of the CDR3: TGTGCCAGCAGTGAAGCGGGGGGTCACACTGAAGCTTTCTTT. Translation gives CASSEAGGHTEAFF.

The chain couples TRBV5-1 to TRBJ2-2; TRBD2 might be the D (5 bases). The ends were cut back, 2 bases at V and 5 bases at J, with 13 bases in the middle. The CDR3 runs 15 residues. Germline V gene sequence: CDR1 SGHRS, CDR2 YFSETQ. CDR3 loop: CASSLGSGRTGELFF. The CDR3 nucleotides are TGCGCCAGCAGCTTAGGGTCGGGAAGGACCGGGGAGCTGTTTTTT.

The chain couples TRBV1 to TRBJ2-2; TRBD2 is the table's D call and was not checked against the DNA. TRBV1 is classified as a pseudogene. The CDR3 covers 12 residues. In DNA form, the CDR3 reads TGCACCAGCAGCCAAGTGTCTGGGGAGCTGTTTTTT. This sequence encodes CTSSQVSGELFF.

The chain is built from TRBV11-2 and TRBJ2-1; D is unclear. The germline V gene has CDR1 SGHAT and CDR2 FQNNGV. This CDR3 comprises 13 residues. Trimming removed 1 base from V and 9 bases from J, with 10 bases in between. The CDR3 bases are TGTGCCAGCAGCTTAGTATTCGGTGCTGAGCAGTTCTTC. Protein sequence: CASSLVFGAEQFF.

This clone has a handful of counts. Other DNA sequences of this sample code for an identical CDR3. CDR3 in amino acids: CATSRDTGANQPQHF. In nucleotides, the CDR3 is TGTGCCACCAGCAGAGATACAGGGGCTAATCAGCCCCAGCATTTT. The chain employs TRBV15 and TRBJ1-5; 7 bases fit TRBD1. Trimming at V came to 0 bases and at J to 4 bases, leaving 3 bases not matched to a gene. The CDR3 runs 15 residues. CDR1 and CDR2 from the germline V gene are LNHNV and YYDKDF (reference sequence).

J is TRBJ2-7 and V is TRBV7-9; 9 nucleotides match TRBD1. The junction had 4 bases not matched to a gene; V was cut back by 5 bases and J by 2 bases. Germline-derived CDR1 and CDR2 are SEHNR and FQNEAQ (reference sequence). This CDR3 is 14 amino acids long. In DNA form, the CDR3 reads TGTGCCAGCAGCCCGACAGGGGGGACCTACGAGCAGTACTTC. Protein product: CASSPTGGTYEQYF.

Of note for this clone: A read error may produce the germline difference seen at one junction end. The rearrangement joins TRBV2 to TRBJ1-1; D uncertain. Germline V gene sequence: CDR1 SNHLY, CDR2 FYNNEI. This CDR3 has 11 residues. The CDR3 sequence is CASKVRQAAVF. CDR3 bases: TGTGCCAGCAAGGTACGGCAGGCAGCAGTCTTT.

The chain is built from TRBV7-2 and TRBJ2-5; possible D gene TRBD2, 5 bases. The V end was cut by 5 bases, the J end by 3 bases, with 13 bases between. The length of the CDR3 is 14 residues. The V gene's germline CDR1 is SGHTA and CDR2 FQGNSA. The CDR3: CASSLGIGKETQYF. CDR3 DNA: TGTGCCAGCAGCCTCGGGATAGGGAAAGAGACCCAGTACTTC. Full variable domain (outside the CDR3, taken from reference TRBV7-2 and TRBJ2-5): GAGVSQSPSNKVTEKGKDVELRCDPISGHTALYWYRQSLGQGLEFLIYFQGNSAPDKSGLPSDRFSAERTGGSVSTLTIQRTQQEDSAVYLCASSLGIGKETQYFGPGTRLLVL.

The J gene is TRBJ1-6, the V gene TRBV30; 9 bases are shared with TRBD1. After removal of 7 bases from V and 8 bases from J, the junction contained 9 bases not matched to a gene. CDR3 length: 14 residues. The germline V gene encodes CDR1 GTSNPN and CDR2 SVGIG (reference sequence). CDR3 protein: CAYTSGTGYSPLHF. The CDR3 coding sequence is TGTGCCTATACGTCGGGGACAGGGTATTCACCCCTCCACTTT.

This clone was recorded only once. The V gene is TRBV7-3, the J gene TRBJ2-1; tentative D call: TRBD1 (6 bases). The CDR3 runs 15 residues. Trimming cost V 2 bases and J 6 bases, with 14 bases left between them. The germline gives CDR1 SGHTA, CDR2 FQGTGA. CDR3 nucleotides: TGTGCCAGCAGCTTAGATGGACAGAAAACCAATGAGCAGTTCTTC. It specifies CASSLDGQKTNEQFF. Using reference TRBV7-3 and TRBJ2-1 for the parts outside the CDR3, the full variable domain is GAGVSQTPSNKVTEKGKYVELRCDPISGHTALYWYRQSLGQGPEFLIYFQGTGAADDSGLPNDRFFAVRPEGSVSTLKIQRTERGDSAVYLCASSLDGQKTNEQFFGPGTRLTVL.

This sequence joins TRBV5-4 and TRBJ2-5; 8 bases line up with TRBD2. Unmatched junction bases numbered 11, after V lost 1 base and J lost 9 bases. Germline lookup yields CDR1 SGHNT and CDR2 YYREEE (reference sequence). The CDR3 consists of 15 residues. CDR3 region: CASSLSLAGSEAQYF. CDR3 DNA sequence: TGTGCCAGCAGCTTGTCGCTAGCGGGTTCCGAGGCCCAGTACTTC.

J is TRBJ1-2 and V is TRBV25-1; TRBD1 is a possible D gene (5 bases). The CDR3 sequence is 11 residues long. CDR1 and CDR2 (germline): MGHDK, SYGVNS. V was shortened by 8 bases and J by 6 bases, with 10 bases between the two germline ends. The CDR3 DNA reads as TGTGCCAGCGGGGCCTACAATGGCTACACCTTC. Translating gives CASGAYNGYTF.

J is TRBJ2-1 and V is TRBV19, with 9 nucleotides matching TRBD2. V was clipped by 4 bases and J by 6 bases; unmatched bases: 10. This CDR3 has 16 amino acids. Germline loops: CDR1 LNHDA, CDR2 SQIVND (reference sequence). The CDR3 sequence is CASSTRLAGESNEQFF. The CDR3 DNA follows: TGTGCCAGTAGTACCCGATTAGCGGGGGAATCCAATGAGCAGTTCTTC.

The CDR3 protein is CASMGGTNTGELFF. CDR3 DNA: TGTGCCAGCATGGGGGGGACGAACACCGGGGAGCTGTTTTTT. The V and J genes are TRBV2 and TRBJ2-2; TRBD2 matches at 7 bases. Germline loops: CDR1 SNHLY, CDR2 FYNNEI. This CDR3 is 14 amino acids long. V lost 7 bases to trimming and J lost 0 bases; unmatched junction nucleotides: 2.

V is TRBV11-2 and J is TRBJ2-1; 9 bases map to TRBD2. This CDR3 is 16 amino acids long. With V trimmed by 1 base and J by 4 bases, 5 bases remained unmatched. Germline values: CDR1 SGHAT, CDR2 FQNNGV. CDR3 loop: CASSLASGASYNEQFF. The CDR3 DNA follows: TGTGCCAGCAGCTTAGCTAGCGGGGCCTCTTACAATGAGCAGTTCTTC.

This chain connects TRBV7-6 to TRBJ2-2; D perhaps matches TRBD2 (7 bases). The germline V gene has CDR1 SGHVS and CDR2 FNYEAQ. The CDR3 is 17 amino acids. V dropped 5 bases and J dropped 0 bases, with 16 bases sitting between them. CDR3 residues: CASSKRGGPANTGELFF. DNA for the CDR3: TGTGCCAGCAGCAAAAGGGGGGGGCCCGCGAACACCGGGGAGCTGTTTTTT. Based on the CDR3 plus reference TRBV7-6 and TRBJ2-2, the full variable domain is GAGVSQSPRYKVTKRGQDVALRCDPISGHVSLYWYRQALGQGPEFLTYFNYEAQQDKSGLPNDRFSAERPEGSISTLTIQRTEQRDSAMYRCASSKRGGPANTGELFFGEGSRLTVL.

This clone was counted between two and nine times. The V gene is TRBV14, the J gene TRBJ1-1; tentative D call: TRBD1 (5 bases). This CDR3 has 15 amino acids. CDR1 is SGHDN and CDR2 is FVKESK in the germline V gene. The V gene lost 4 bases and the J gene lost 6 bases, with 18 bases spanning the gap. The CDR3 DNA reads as TGTGCCAGCAGCCTGCTCAGGGTGCCAGCGCCTGAAGCTTTCTTT. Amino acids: CASSLLRVPAPEAFF.

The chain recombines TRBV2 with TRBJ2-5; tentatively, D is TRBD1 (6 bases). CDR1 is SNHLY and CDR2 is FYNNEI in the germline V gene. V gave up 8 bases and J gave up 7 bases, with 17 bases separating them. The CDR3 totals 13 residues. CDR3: CASRAGAEGTQYF. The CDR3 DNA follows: TGTGCCAGCCGGGCAGGGGCGGAAGGGACCCAGTACTTC.

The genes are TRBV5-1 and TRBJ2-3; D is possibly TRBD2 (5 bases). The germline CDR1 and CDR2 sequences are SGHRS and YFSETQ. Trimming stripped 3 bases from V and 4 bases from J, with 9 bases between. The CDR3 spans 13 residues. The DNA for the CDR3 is TGCGCCAGCAGCTGGGAGTTCGCAGATACGCAGTATTTT. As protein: CASSWEFADTQYF.

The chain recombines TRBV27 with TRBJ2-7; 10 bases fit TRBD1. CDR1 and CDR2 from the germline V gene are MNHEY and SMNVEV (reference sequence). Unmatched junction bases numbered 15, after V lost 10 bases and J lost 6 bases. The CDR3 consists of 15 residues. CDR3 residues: CATSPTGTGVFEQYF. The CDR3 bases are TGTGCCACCTCGCCAACCGGGACAGGGGTTTTCGAGCAGTACTTC.

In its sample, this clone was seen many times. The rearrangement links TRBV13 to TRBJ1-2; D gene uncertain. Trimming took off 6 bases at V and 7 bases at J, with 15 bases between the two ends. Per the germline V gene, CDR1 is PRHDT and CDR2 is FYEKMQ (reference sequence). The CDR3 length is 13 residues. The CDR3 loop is CASRAGYSPGYTF. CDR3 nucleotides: TGTGCCAGCAGAGCAGGTTATTCCCCTGGCTACACCTTC.

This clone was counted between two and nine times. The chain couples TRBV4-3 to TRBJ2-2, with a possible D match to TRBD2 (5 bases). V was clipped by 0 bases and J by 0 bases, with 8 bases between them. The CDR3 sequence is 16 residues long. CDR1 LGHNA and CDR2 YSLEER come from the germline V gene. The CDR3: CASSQDASPNTGELFF. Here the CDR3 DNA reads TGCGCCAGCAGCCAAGATGCTAGCCCGAACACCGGGGAGCTGTTTTTT.